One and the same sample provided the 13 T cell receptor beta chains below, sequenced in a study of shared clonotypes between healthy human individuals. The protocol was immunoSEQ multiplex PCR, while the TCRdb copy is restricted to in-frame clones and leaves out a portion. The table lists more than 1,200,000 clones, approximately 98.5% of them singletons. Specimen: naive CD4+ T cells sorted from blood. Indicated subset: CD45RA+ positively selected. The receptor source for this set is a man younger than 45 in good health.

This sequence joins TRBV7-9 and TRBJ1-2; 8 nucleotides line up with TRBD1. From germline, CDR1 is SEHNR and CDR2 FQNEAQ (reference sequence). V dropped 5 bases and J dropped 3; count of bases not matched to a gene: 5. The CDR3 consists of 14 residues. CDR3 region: CASSRPGQDYGYTF. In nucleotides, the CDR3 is TGTGCCAGCAGCAGACCGGGACAGGACTATGGCTACACCTTC.

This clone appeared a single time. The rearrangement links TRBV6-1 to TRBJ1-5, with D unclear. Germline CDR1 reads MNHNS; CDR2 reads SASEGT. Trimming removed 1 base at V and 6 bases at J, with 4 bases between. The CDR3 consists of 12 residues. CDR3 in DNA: TGTGCCAGCAGTGAAGAGACTCAGCCCCAGCATTTT. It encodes CASSEETQPQHF.

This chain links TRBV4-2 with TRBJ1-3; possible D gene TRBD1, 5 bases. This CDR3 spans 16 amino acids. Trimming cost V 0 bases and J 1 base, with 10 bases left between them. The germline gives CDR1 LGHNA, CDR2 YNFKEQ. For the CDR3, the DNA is TGTGCCAGCAGCCAAGATCGGGGGACTTCTGGAAACACCATATATTTT. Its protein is CASSQDRGTSGNTIYF.

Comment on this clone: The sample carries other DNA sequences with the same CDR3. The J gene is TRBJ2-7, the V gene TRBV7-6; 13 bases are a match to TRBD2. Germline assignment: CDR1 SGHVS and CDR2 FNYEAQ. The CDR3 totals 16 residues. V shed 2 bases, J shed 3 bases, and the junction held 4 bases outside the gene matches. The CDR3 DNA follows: TGTGCCAGCAGCTTAACGGGGACTAGCGGGATCTACGAGCAGTACTTC. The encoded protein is CASSLTGTSGIYEQYF.

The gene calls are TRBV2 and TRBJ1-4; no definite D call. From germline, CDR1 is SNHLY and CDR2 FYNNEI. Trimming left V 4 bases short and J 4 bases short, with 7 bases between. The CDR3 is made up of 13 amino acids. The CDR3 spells CASSANYNEKLFF. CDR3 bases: TGTGCCAGCAGTGCTAACTATAATGAAAAACTGTTTTTT.

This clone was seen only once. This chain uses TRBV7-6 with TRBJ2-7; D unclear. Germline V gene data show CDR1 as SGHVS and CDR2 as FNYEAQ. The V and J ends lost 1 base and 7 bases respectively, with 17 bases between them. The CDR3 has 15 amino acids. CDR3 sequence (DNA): TGTGCCAGCAGCTTAGACGTGTACACCTACACGGAGCAGTACTTC. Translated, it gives CASSLDVYTYTEQYF.

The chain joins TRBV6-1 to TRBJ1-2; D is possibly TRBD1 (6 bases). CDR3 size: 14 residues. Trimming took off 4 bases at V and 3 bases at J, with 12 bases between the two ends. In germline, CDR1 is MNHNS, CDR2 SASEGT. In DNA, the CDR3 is TGTGCCAGCAGTGCCCTAGGGACATACTATGGCTACACCTTC. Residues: CASSALGTYYGYTF.

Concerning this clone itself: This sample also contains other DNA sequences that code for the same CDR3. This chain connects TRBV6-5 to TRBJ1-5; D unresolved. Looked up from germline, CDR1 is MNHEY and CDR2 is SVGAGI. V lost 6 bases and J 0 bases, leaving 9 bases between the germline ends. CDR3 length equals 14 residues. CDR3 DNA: TGTGCCAGCAGCCCAGGACCTAGCAATCAGCCCCAGCATTTT. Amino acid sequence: CASSPGPSNQPQHF.

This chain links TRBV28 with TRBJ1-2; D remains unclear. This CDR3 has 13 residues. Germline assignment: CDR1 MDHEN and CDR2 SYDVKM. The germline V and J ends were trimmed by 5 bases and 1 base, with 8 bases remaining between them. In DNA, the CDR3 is TGTGCCAGCAGTGTAGGGATTAACTATGGCTACACCTTC. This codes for CASSVGINYGYTF.

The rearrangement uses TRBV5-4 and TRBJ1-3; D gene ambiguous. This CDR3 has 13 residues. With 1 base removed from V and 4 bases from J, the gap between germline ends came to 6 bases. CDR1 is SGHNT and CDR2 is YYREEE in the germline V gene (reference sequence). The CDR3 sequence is CASSLRSGNTIYF. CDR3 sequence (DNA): TGTGCCAGCAGCTTGCGATCGGGAAACACCATATATTTT.

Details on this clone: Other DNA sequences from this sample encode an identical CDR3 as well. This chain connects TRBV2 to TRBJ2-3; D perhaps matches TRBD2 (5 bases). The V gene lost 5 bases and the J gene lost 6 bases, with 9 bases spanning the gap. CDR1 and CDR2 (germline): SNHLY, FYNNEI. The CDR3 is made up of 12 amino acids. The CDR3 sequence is CASSPGGDTQYF. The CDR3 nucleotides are TGTGCCAGCAGTCCAGGCGGGGATACGCAGTATTTT.

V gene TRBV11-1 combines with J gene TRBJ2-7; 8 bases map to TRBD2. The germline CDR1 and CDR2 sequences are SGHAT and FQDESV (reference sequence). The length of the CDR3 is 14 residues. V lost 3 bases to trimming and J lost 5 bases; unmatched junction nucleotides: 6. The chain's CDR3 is CASSFSAGVDEQYF. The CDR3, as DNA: TGTGCCAGCAGCTTTTCAGCGGGAGTCGACGAGCAGTACTTC.

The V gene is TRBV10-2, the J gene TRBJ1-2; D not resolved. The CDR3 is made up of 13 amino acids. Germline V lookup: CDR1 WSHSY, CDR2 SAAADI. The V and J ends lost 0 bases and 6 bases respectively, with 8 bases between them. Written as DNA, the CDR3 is TGCGCCAGCAGTGAGTCGGGAGGGAATGGCTACACCTTC. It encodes CASSESGGNGYTF.